Listed here is a single TCR beta chain. These data originate in a study of OX40 agonist ivuxolimab in advanced cancers. The data were produced by immunoSEQ multiplex PCR, yet TCRdb's version contains in-frame clones alone and is incomplete. The sample shows fewer than 130,000 clones, approximately 89% of them seen only once. Specimen: CD4+ or CD8+ T cells sorted from blood, collected in a trial of the OX40 agonist ivuxolimab. The receptor was derived from an adult with an advanced solid tumor such as melanoma, head and neck, liver or kidney cancer.

The CDR3 reads CASILSVSLATNEKLFF. In DNA form, the CDR3 reads TGTGCCAGCATACTGAGCGTTTCATTGGCAACTAATGAAAAACTGTTTTTT. The chain uses TRBV2 and TRBJ1-4, with D hard to call. The V gene's germline CDR1 is SNHLY and CDR2 FYNNEI. CDR3 length: 17 residues. The V gene lost 7 bases and the J gene lost 0 bases, with 18 bases spanning the gap.